Sequencing of this T cell receptor (beta chain) was carried out in a study of human T cells and chemical hapten exposure. This clonotype was recorded at least ten times. Its cognate antigen is unknown. The CDR3 runs 14 residues. Germline CDR1 SGHTA, CDR2 FQGNSA. V was shortened by 3 bases and J by 2 bases, with 10 bases between the two germline ends. From the RACE reads, TCRdb called clonotypes with MiXCR, one entry per CDR3 protein. The table records over 100,000 distinct CDR3 sequences, roughly a tenth of them present only once. Time point given: patch test 2, 6 weeks after DPC sensitization. As for treatment: therapeutic diphenylcyclopropenone sensitization with weekly scalp DPC. Sequencing started from total RNA isolated from unfractionated whole blood. Study-level points and caveats: Unchanged with DPC sensitization were TCRs above 1 in 1000 frequency.

V gene TRBV7-2 combines with J gene TRBJ1-2; D not certain. This sequence was found in a woman aged 40 to 50 with alopecia areata. Some clones in this sample may be carry-over from other donors' samples. The material was whole blood, obtained in connection with sensitization to the hapten diphenylcyclopropenone (DPC). CDR3 loop: CASSLGRANYGYTF. DNA for the CDR3: TGTGCCAGCAGCTTGGGAAGAGCAAACTATGGCTACACCTTC.